This TCR beta chain stems from a study of radiation and T cells in renal cell carcinoma (dated by TCRdb to 2018 to 2021). A note on the overall study: Samples were obtained from a clinical trial, in which 15 Gy stereotactic body radiation therapy was delivered to primary renal cell carcinomas and nephrectomy was performed 4 weeks later. In total, more than 50 samples underwent TCR beta sequencing: some 25 tumors plus 27 peripheral blood samples. Across all 50 or so samples, several million unique CDR3 nucleotide sequences encoding 2.5 million to 3 million unique CDR3 amino acid sequences were identified.

Reading the label with the study, this specimen's time point is: blood 2 weeks post-SBRT. The meaning of the sample's treatment or condition label: 15 Gy SBRT to primary tumor, nephrectomy 4 weeks later. To follow tumor-enriched clonotypes, peripheral blood was collected serially from radiation-treated patients at baseline and again at 2 weeks and 4 weeks after SBRT. Every patient's renal cell carcinoma showed clear cell pathology. The QIAamp DNA Blood Mini Kit (Qiagen) was used to prepare genomic DNA for TCR sequencing. Samples were included in the analyses only if all quality control checks were passed. V gives up 0 bases and J gives up 3 bases, and the segment between their germline ends measures 12 bases. Inclusive of the bounding cysteine and phenylalanine, the CDR3 is 15 residues long. Just CDR3 DNA is preserved here, 45 bases in frame from base 1. The germline V gene gives CDR1 as MGHRA and CDR2 as YSYEKL.

Study-wide findings and limitations: Blood repertoire dynamics were not followed beyond 4 weeks after treatment. The single-armed trial design could not address effects of radiation dose or scheduling on the TCR repertoire. No pretreatment tumor biopsies were available, so the baseline intratumoral presence of clonotypes could not be determined. In blood, the top tumor clonotypes increased between baseline and 2 weeks post-radiation and then shrank by 4 weeks, which suggests that tumor-resident clones expanded only transiently.

In regard to this clone: This receptor's antigen is unknown. No quality values exist for individual bases; no much larger clone is one base distant.

TCR beta libraries were generated from genomic DNA with the immunoSEQ kit, following the manufacturer's recommendations. To prepare the libraries, a first multiplex PCR with proprietary primers was run, followed by a second PCR that added unique barcodes, and a bead cleanup was done after each round. A positive control reaction and a negative control reaction, both provided in the kit, were run with every batch of samples. The final libraries were assessed on an Agilent 4200 TapeStation D1000 ScreenTape, pooled by volume, and quantified by qPCR. Sequencing was performed on an Illumina NextSeq500 using a MidOutput 150-cycle cartridge, with 156 Read1 cycles, 15 Index1 cycles, and the kit custom primers. The pooled library was loaded at roughly 1 pM with about 20% PhiX control spiked in. The study's own analysis went as follows. Vendor-processed data were analyzed in R, and a clonotype was defined as all T cells sharing the same CDR3 nucleotide sequence. In the clone abundance analyses, frequencies were normalized to the 10,000 most abundant clones in each sample. Public T cell clones, averaging fewer than five per sample, were removed before analysis. An abundance difference of at least 32-fold between compartments was the criterion for calling clonotypes tumor-enriched or baseline blood-enriched. A beta-binomial differential abundance model was used to identify clonotypes that were expanded or contracted between blood time points. Tumor-blood repertoire similarity was measured with the Baroni-Urbani and Buser coefficient, and group comparisons used two-tailed Wilcoxon tests in R. In its TCRdb copy, this immuneACCESS table keeps in-frame sequences only and misses some clones. Where compared with another copy, unresolved V genes explain less than half of these, and the others have no known cause. V, J and clone size are those of that table, while D and trimming were read from the DNA. In all, the sample holds 160,000 or so clones, and about 87% of those were seen once. 10% to 15% of the sample comes from the top ten.

This TCR was recovered from a woman aged 50 to 60 with renal cell carcinoma. The chain links TRBV4-1 with TRBJ2-7; TRBD2 is possibly the D segment (7 matching bases). Sequencing was performed on blood, taken from a patient whose treatment included radiotherapy and nephrectomy. The DNA reads as follows: TGCGCCAGCAGCCAAGAGGAGGGGGGGCTCTACGAGCAGTACTTC. Translated, this is CASSQEEGGLYEQYF.